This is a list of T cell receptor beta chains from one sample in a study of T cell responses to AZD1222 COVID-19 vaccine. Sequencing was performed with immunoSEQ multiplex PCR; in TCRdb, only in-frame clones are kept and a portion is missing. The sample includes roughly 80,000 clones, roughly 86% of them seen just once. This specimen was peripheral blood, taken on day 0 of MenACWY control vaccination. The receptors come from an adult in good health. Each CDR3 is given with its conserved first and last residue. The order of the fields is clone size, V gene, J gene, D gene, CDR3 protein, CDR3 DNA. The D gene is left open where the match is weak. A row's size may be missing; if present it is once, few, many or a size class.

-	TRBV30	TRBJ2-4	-	CAGHREGTNIQYF	TGTGCCGGACATAGGGAAGGAACGAACATTCAGTACTTC
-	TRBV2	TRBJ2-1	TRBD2	CAIPGTSGGRPWFF	TGTGCCATCCCCGGGACTAGCGGGGGGCGCCCCTGGTTCTTC
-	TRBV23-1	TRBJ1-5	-	CASSQFFGQPQHF	TGCGCCAGCAGTCAATTCTTCGGTCAGCCCCAGCATTTT
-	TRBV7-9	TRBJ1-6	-	CASSSGGVYNSPLHF	TGTGCCAGCAGCTCTGGGGGTGTGTATAATTCACCCCTCCACTTT
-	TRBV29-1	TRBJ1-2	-	CSVGGYTF	TGCAGCGTTGGTGGCTACACCTTC
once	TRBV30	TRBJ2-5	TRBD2	CAWTTGLAGQKGETQYF	TGTGCCTGGACAACGGGACTAGCGGGCCAAAAGGGAGAGACCCAGTACTTC
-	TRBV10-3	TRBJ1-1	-	CAISERGRMNTEAFF	TGTGCCATCAGTGAGCGAGGACGCATGAACACTGAAGCTTTCTTT
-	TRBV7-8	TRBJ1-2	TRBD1	CASSLDRGNYGYTF	TGTGCCAGCAGCTTGGACAGGGGTAACTATGGCTACACCTTC
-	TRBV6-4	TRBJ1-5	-	CASSDLYGQPQHF	TGTGCCAGCAGTGACTTATATGGTCAGCCCCAGCATTTT
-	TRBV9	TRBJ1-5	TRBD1	CASSPWTGADQPQHF	TGTGCCAGCAGCCCTTGGACAGGGGCGGATCAGCCCCAGCATTTT
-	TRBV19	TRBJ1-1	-	CASQQAWDTEAFF	TGTGCCAGCCAGCAGGCATGGGACACTGAAGCTTTCTTT
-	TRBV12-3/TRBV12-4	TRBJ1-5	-	CACTRGSNQPQHF	TGTGCCTGTACCAGGGGAAGCAATCAGCCCCAGCATTTT
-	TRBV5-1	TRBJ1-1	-	CASSSRWDTEAFF	TGCGCCAGCAGCTCGCGGTGGGACACTGAAGCTTTCTTT